One T cell receptor (beta chain) is described in this entry. Its antigen is unidentified. This sample is part of a study of CXCR3-negative and CXCR3-positive naive CD8 T cells. Germline V CDR1 and CDR2: SNHLY, FYNNEI. The CDR3 has 16 amino acids. General study results and limits: CXCR3-positive naive cells carried more hydrophobic TRB CDR3s than CXCR3-negative naive cells did.

All TRB cDNA libraries came from 5' RACE performed with UMI labels. TCRdb derives one entry per CDR3 protein from the 5' RACE reads, leaving out DNA. Its clone listing holds several thousand distinct CDR3 sequences. The sample taken for sequencing was naive CXCR3- CD8+ T cells from blood. The subset is: CD45RO-CCR7+CD27+CD95- naive CD8+ T cells lacking CXCR3 (TNR3-). The chain has TRBV2 and TRBJ2-1; as DNA is missing, the TRBD1 call by TCRdb cannot be tested. This sequence was found in a human donor in good health. Some clones in this sample may be carry-over from other donors' samples. CDR3 in amino acids: CASRVLGAGPQGEQFF.